This is a list of T cell receptor beta chains from one sample in a study of blood T cell repertoires in COVID-19. The assay was immunoSEQ multiplex PCR, and TCRdb's table has in-frame clones only and misses some. The repertoire consists of some 59,000 clones, with approximately 90% occurring once and the leading ten covering around 3.9%. The sample was peripheral blood. These receptors were taken from a man aged 45 to 65 with acute or convalescent COVID-19. Both conserved end residues are part of each CDR3. Each record gives: D gene, J gene, clone size, V gene, CDR3 protein, CDR3 DNA. D genes are given only for firm matches. Only some rows state a clone size, as once, few, many or a class for expanded clones.

d_gene: TRBD1; j_gene: TRBJ2-5; abundance: .; v_gene: TRBV5-1; CDR3aa: CASSLMGQGAGETQYF; CDR3nt: TGCGCCAGCAGCTTGATGGGACAGGGGGCGGGAGAGACCCAGTACTTC
d_gene: .; j_gene: TRBJ2-6; abundance: once; v_gene: TRBV6-5; CDR3aa: CASSLAGSGANVLTF; CDR3nt: TGTGCCAGCAGTCTCGCAGGCTCTGGGGCCAACGTCCTGACTTTC
d_gene: TRBD2; j_gene: TRBJ2-3; abundance: .; v_gene: TRBV30; CDR3aa: CAWSAVGLAGMADTQYF; CDR3nt: TGTGCCTGGAGTGCTGTCGGACTAGCGGGAATGGCAGATACGCAGTATTTT
d_gene: .; j_gene: TRBJ2-4; abundance: .; v_gene: TRBV30; CDR3aa: CAWSDVVYGALGAKNIQYF; CDR3nt: TGTGCCTGGAGTGACGTGGTATATGGAGCACTCGGGGCCAAAAACATTCAGTACTTC
d_gene: .; j_gene: TRBJ2-1; abundance: once; v_gene: TRBV7-9; CDR3aa: CASSPLVTGLHEQFF; CDR3nt: TGTGCCAGCAGCCCATTAGTCACGGGATTACATGAGCAGTTCTTC
d_gene: .; j_gene: TRBJ2-3; abundance: .; v_gene: TRBV6-6; CDR3aa: CASSYSTSQDTQYF; CDR3nt: TGTGCCAGCAGTTACAGTACTAGCCAAGATACGCAGTATTTT
d_gene: TRBD1; j_gene: TRBJ2-6; abundance: .; v_gene: TRBV6-5; CDR3aa: CASSPQIGTAYVLTF; CDR3nt: TGTGCCAGCAGTCCTCAAATAGGGACAGCCTACGTCCTGACTTTC
d_gene: TRBD1; j_gene: TRBJ1-3; abundance: .; v_gene: TRBV24-1; CDR3aa: CATSDGQGAGNTIYF; CDR3nt: TGTGCCACCAGTGATGGACAGGGTGCCGGAAACACCATATATTTT
d_gene: .; j_gene: TRBJ2-2; abundance: .; v_gene: TRBV5-1; CDR3aa: CASSLQASFNTGELFF; CDR3nt: TGCGCCAGCAGTTTGCAGGCTAGCTTCAACACCGGGGAGCTGTTTTTT
d_gene: .; j_gene: TRBJ1-1; abundance: .; v_gene: TRBV6-2/TRBV6-3; CDR3aa: CASSSRPGHPNTEAFF; CDR3nt: TGTGCCAGCAGTTCCAGACCGGGACACCCGAACACTGAAGCTTTCTTT
d_gene: .; j_gene: TRBJ1-6; abundance: .; v_gene: TRBV10-3; CDR3aa: CAIKSAGSPLHF; CDR3nt: TGTGCCATCAAGAGCGCTGGTTCACCCCTCCACTTT
d_gene: TRBD1; j_gene: TRBJ1-2; abundance: .; v_gene: TRBV19; CDR3aa: CASSLTGTGGAANYGYTF; CDR3nt: TGTGCCAGTAGTCTGACGGGGACAGGGGGCGCTGCTAACTATGGCTACACCTTC
d_gene: TRBD1; j_gene: TRBJ1-3; abundance: .; v_gene: TRBV6-5; CDR3aa: CASRDGTGSGNTIYF; CDR3nt: TGTGCCAGCCGCGACGGGACAGGGTCTGGAAACACCATATATTTT
d_gene: .; j_gene: TRBJ2-7; abundance: once; v_gene: TRBV11-3; CDR3aa: CASSPVRSSYEQYF; CDR3nt: TGTGCCAGCAGCCCCGTGAGGAGCTCCTACGAGCAGTACTTC
d_gene: TRBD2; j_gene: TRBJ2-1; abundance: .; v_gene: TRBV18; CDR3aa: CASSPRLAEGEQFF; CDR3nt: TGTGCCAGCTCACCTAGACTAGCGGAGGGGGAGCAGTTCTTC
d_gene: TRBD1; j_gene: TRBJ2-7; abundance: .; v_gene: TRBV5-1; CDR3aa: CASSLGTGGYEQYF; CDR3nt: TGCGCCAGCAGCTTGGGGACAGGGGGCTACGAGCAGTACTTC
d_gene: TRBD1; j_gene: TRBJ2-4; abundance: .; v_gene: TRBV5-1; CDR3aa: CASSSTGGVNIQYF; CDR3nt: TGCGCCAGCAGCTCTACAGGGGGCGTAAACATTCAGTACTTC
d_gene: TRBD2; j_gene: TRBJ2-1; abundance: .; v_gene: TRBV12-5; CDR3aa: CASAHRLAPFSYNEQFF; CDR3nt: TGTGCTAGTGCCCACCGACTAGCGCCGTTCTCCTACAATGAGCAGTTCTTC